This TCR beta chain was identified during a study of shared clonotypes between healthy human individuals. The CDR3 runs to 17 residues. The germline V gene encodes CDR1 SGHAT and CDR2 FQNNGV. Trimming at V came to 1 base and at J to 0 bases, leaving 3 bases not matched to a gene. Clones were sequenced by immunoSEQ multiplex PCR, and TCRdb holds only the in-frame ones, with some missing. There are some 2.3 million clones in the sample; over 90% occur only once, and 0.39% lies in the top ten. V usage is TRBV11-2 and J usage is TRBJ2-6; 7 bases map to TRBD1. This TCR was recovered from a young man in good health. Some clones in this sample may be carry-over from other donors' samples. The material sequenced was naive CD4+ T cells from PBMCs. Subset given: CD45RA+ positively selected. CDR3 region: CASSLGDRFSGANVLTF. The CDR3 DNA reads as TGTGCCAGCAGCTTAGGGGACAGATTCTCTGGGGCCAACGTCCTGACTTTC.